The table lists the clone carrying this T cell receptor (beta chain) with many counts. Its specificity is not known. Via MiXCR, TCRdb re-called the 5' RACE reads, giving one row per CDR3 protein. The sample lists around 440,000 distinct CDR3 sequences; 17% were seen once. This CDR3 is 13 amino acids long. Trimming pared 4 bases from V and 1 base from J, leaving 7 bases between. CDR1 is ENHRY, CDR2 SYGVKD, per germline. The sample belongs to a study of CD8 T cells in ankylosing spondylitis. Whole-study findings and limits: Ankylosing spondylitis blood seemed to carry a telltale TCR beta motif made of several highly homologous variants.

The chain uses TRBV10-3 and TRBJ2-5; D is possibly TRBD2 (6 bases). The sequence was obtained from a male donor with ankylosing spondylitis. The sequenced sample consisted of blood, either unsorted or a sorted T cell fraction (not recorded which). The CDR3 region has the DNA TGTGCCATCAGTGCGGGGGTCCAAGAGACCCAGTACTTC. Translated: CAISAGVQETQYF.